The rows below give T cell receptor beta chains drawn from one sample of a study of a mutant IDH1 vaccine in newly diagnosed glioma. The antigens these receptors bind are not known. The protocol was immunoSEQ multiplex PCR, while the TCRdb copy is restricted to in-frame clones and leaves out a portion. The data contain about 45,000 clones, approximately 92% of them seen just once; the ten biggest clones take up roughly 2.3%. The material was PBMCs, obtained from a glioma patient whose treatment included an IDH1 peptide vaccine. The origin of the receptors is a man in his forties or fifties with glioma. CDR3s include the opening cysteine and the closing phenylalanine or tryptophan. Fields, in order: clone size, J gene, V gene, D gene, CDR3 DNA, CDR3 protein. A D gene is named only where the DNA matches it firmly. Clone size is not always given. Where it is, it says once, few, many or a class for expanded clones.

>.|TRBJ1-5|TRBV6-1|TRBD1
TGTGCCAGCGGCCAAGGGGGCGGGGGGATTCGGCCCCAGCATTTT
CASGQGGGGIRPQHF
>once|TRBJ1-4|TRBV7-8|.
TGTGCCAGCAGCTCAGTCGAAAAACTGTTTTTT
CASSSVEKLFF
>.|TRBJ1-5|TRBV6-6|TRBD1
TGTGCCAGCAGGACCTTAGGACAGGGAGGCAATCAGCCCCAGCATTTT
CASRTLGQGGNQPQHF
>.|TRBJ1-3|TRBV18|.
TGTGCCAGCTCACCACTCCAGGGGACTTCTGGAAACACCATATATTTT
CASSPLQGTSGNTIYF
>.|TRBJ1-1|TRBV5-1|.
TGCGCCAGCACTCGCGACACTGAAGCTTTCTTT
CASTRDTEAFF
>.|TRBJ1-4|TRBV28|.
TGTGCCAGCAGTTTATCTGACAGCTCGAGGGAAAAACTGTTTTTT
CASSLSDSSREKLFF
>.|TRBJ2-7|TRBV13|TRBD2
TGTGCCAGCAGCTTAAGGCAGCGGGGGGCCTACGAGCAGTACTTC
CASSLRQRGAYEQYF
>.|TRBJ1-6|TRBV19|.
TGTGCCAGTAGTATCCGGACGCAAACCTATTCACCCCTCCACTTT
CASSIRTQTYSPLHF
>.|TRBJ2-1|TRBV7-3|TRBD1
TGTGCCAGCAGCTCCGGGACAGGGGTCTACAATGAGCAGTTCTTC
CASSSGTGVYNEQFF
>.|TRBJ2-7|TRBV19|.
TGTGCCAGTAGGGGAAGAGGTTCCTACGAGCAGTACTTC
CASRGRGSYEQYF
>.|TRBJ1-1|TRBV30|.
TGTGCCTGGACCAAGGACAGATACACTGAAGCTTTCTTT
CAWTKDRYTEAFF
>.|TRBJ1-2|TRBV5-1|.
TGCGCCAGCAGCTTGGAGGGGGGGCTGGACTATGGCTACACCTTC
CASSLEGGLDYGYTF
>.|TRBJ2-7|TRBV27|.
TGTGCCAGCAGTTTGGGGCGCGGCTACGAGCAGTACTTC
CASSLGRGYEQYF
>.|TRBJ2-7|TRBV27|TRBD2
TGTGCCAGCAGTTTATTAGGGCTAGCGGGCTACGAGCAGTACTTC
CASSLLGLAGYEQYF
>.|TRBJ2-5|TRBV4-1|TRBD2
TGCGCCAGCAGCCTCTCCGGGGCGGGAGCCGAAGAGACCCAGTACTTC
CASSLSGAGAEETQYF
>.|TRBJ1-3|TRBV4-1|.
TGCGCCAGCCGGGGTTGGACGACTGGAAACACCATATATTTT
CASRGWTTGNTIYF
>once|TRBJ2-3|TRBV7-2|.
TGTGCCAGCAGCTATCGCAGGGGGGAAGATACGCAGTATTTT
CASSYRRGEDTQYF
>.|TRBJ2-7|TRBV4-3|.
TGCGCCAGCAGCCAAGTTCTGGGTCTACAGGGTGACTACGAGCAGTACTTC
CASSQVLGLQGDYEQYF
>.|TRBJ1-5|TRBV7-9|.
TGTGCCAGCAGTTCGGGGAGGATGGATCAGCCCCAGCATTTT
CASSSGRMDQPQHF
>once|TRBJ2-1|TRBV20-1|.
TGCAGTGCTAGAAATTATGGTGAGCAGTTCTTC
CSARNYGEQFF
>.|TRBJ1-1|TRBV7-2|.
TGTGCCAGCAGCTTTACGACACGACTAAACACTGAAGCTTTCTTT
CASSFTTRLNTEAFF
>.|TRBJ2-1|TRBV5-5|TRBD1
TGTGCCAGCAGCCAGGGACAGGGAAATTTAGCGTACAATGAGCAGTTCTTC
CASSQGQGNLAYNEQFF
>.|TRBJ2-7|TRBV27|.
TGTGCCAGCAGTTTCACAGGGGGGGTTCGGGAGCAGTACTTC
CASSFTGGVREQYF
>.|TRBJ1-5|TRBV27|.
TGTGCCAGCAGTTTTTTTGGGGGCAATCAGCCCCAGCATTTT
CASSFFGGNQPQHF
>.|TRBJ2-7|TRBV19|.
TGTGCCAGTAGTTACTTGAGCTCCTACGAGCAGTACTTC
CASSYLSSYEQYF
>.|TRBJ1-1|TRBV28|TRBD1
TGTGCCAGCAGTCGGACAGGGTGGGGTGGGGCTTTCTTT
CASSRTGWGGAFF
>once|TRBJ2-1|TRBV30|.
TGTGCCTGGAGCTTCCTTGTGGGGGTTCGCAATGAGCAGTTCTTC
CAWSFLVGVRNEQFF
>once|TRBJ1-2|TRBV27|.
TGTGCCAGCAGTTTTAGAACAGAGGGAAACTATGGCTACACCTTC
CASSFRTEGNYGYTF
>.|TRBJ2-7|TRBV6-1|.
TGTGCCAGCAGAGTCGGGAGTATTTACGAGCAGTACTTC
CASRVGSIYEQYF
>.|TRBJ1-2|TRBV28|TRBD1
TGTGCCAGCAGTGCCTCCCCAAGCACAGGGACAGTCTATGGCTACACCTTC
CASSASPSTGTVYGYTF
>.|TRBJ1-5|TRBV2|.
TGTGCCAGCAGCCAGGGACATAGCAATCAGCCCCAGCATTTT
CASSQGHSNQPQHF
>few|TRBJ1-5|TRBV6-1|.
TGTGCCAGCAACGGGGCGAGCAATCAGCCCCAGCATTTT
CASNGASNQPQHF
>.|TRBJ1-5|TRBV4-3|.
TGCGCCAGCAGCCAAGACCTTATTAGGGTGAGCAATCAGCCCCAGCATTTT
CASSQDLIRVSNQPQHF
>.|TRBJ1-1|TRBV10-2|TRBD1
TGCGCCAGCAGTGAGCGACAGGGGGGTTTCACTGAAGCTTTCTTT
CASSERQGGFTEAFF
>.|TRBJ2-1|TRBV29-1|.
TGCAGCGACGGGGGGCGCGCGGATGAGCAGTTCTTC
CSDGGRADEQFF
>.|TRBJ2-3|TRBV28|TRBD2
TGTGCCAGCGTCGCAGGCGCGGGGGGCACAGATACGCAGTATTTT
CASVAGAGGTDTQYF
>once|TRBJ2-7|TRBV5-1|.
TGCGCCAGCAGCATAGGACCTCTCACCTACGAGCAGTACTTC
CASSIGPLTYEQYF
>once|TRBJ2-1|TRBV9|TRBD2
TGTGCCAGCAGCGTAGAGCGGGAGGGCCGCACTGAGCAGTTCTTC
CASSVEREGRTEQFF
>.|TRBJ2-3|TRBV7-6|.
TGTGCCAGCAGCTTAGTTGAGGGTACAGATACGCAGTATTTT
CASSLVEGTDTQYF
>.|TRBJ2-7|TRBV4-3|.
TGCGCCAGCAGCCAAGATGCGGTCGGAGGGGGGCGTTACGAGCAGTACTTC
CASSQDAVGGGRYEQYF
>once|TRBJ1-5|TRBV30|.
TGTGCCTGGAGTAGGTCAGGGAATCAGCCCCAGCATTTT
CAWSRSGNQPQHF
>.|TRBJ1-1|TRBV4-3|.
TGCGCCAGCAGCGGGGGGGGGTTTGGGAACACTGAAGCTTTCTTT
CASSGGGFGNTEAFF
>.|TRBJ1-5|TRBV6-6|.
TGTGCCAGCGGGCAGGGGAGTAGGGCGGATCAGCCCCAGCATTTT
CASGQGSRADQPQHF
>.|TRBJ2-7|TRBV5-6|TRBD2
TGTGCCAGCAGCTGGGGAACTAGCGGGAGTGGTGAGCAGTACTTC
CASSWGTSGSGEQYF